The T cell receptor (beta chain) described here comes from a study of blood T cell repertoires in COVID-19. Study-wide background: COVID-19 samples collected from the United States, Italy and Spain covered acute and convalescent phases. Sample material is recorded as cDNA or gDNA derived from T cells, B-cell-depleted T cells, or PBMCs.

Methods used by the authors: Amplification with reference gene primers provided the estimates of nucleated cell counts. Sequencing was performed with immunoSEQ multiplex PCR; in TCRdb, only in-frame clones are kept and a portion is missing. V, J and clone size are taken as reported in that table, and D and trimming were inferred from the DNA itself. The top ten clones hold 6.9% of a sample with tens of thousands of clones, 70% to 90% of them seen once. This receptor was obtained from a man in his forties or fifties with active COVID-19. The sample comprised peripheral blood.

In DNA form, the CDR3 reads TGTGCCAGTAAACGGAGGGGAGGATCTTATGGCTACACCTTC. It is translated as CASKRRGGSYGYTF. The V call is TRBV19, the J call TRBJ1-2; TRBD1 might be the D (5 bases). CDR1 and CDR2 from the germline V gene are LNHDA and SQIVND (reference sequence). CDR3 size: 14 residues. V lost 7 bases and J lost 5, with 17 bases in between.